This T cell receptor beta chain was sequenced during a study of T cell repertoires in ileal Crohn's disease. The study's findings and limits: Clonality above 26.8% at surgery always came with endoscopic recurrence.

Adults with ileal or ileocolonic Crohn's disease and an indication for resection were eligible. Germline assignment: CDR1 MNHNS and CDR2 SASEGT. This CDR3 is 16 amino acids long. V was trimmed by 3 bases and J by 5 bases, leaving 17 bases between them. With regard to this clone: The antigen is undetermined.

Profiling relied on immunoSEQ multiplex PCR, and the TCRdb table lists in-frame clones only, not all of them. Of more than 4,500 clones listed, roughly 81% are singletons. The gene calls are TRBV6-1 and TRBJ1-5, with D possibly TRBD1 on 5 matching bases. The sequence came from an adult with Crohn's disease. The sequencing input was ileal tissue. CDR3 sequence reads: CASSDPRGGTDQPQHF. The DNA for the CDR3 is TGTGCCAGCAGTGACCCCCGGGGGGGTACGGATCAGCCCCAGCATTTT.